This is a list of T cell receptor beta chains from one sample in a study of T cells in Graves' hyperthyroidism and ophthalmopathy. MiXCR was run by TCRdb on the multiplex PCR reads, yielding one entry per CDR3 protein. The profile shows around 350,000 distinct CDR3 sequences, about a sixth of them singletons. The material sequenced was blood. Receptors originate from a woman between 25 and 40 years old with Graves' hyperthyroidism that later progressed to Graves' ophthalmopathy. The CDR3 runs from the conserved cysteine through the conserved F or W. The order of the fields is clone size, D gene, V gene, CDR3 length, J gene, CDR3 DNA, CDR3 protein. D genes are given only for firm matches. Size values are once, few and many counts, or a class for expanded clones, and some rows have none.

>many|-|TRBV30|13|TRBJ2-7
TGTGCCTGGAGGTCGGGACCCGCCTACGAGCAGTACTTC
CAWRSGPAYEQYF
>many|-|TRBV18|18|TRBJ2-5
TGTGCCAGCTCACCAAGGTTCCAGACCTACCCCAAACAAGAGACCCAGTACTTC
CASSPRFQTYPKQETQYF
>many|-|TRBV19|14|TRBJ2-5
TGTGCCAGTAGTACTTCCCTAAAGGGAGAGACCCAGTACTTC
CASSTSLKGETQYF
>many|-|TRBV29-1|14|TRBJ2-1
TGCAGCGCCAAGGGGGCGGGGAACTACAATGAGCAGTTCTTC
CSAKGAGNYNEQFF
>-|-|TRBV28|15|TRBJ1-5
TGTGCCAGCACCGATAGAGCGTATAGCAATCAGCCCCAGCATTTT
CASTDRAYSNQPQHF
>-|TRBD1|TRBV5-4|14|TRBJ1-5
TGTGCCAGCAGCTTACAGGGGGCTGATCAGCCCCAGCATTTT
CASSLQGADQPQHF
>-|-|TRBV30|14|TRBJ1-4
TGTGCCTGGAGTGTACGAGCAACTAATGACAAACTGTTTTTT
CAWSVRATNDKLFF
>many|TRBD1|TRBV13|15|TRBJ2-7
TGTGCCAGCAGCTTAGTGGGACAGGGGATCTACGAGCAGTACTTC
CASSLVGQGIYEQYF
>many|-|TRBV7-8|14|TRBJ2-1
TGTGCCAGCAGCCCCCGGGACTTTCCCAATGAGCAGTTCTTC
CASSPRDFPNEQFF
>many|-|TRBV27|14|TRBJ2-3
TGTGCCAGCAGTTTGAGTAGCCGTACTGATACGCTGTATTTT
CASSLSSRTDTLYF
>many|-|TRBV12-3/TRBV12-4|17|TRBJ1-2
TGTGCCAGCAGTTCCGCCCGGCTCAATCCCCATAACTATGGCTACACCTTC
CASSSARLNPHNYGYTF
>-|TRBD1|TRBV4-1|18|TRBJ2-6
TGCGCCAGCAGCCAGACCGACAGGGGCAGCTCTGGGGCCAACGTCCTGACTTTC
CASSQTDRGSSGANVLTF
>many|-|TRBV28|14|TRBJ1-1
TGTGCCAGCAGTAGGGGCGGTTCTTCCCAGGGAGCTTTCTTT
CASSRGGSSQGAFF
>-|-|TRBV27|14|TRBJ1-2
TGTGCCAGCAGTTCACAAGTTAAGGCCTATGGCTACACCTTC
CASSSQVKAYGYTF
>many|-|TRBV2|17|TRBJ2-7
TGTGCCAGCAGTGGACCCTTTCCAGACAGGAGTCCCTACGAGCAGTACTTC
CASSGPFPDRSPYEQYF
>few|-|TRBV11-1|13|TRBJ2-7
TGTGCCAGCAGCTTCTATCCAGGGCACGAGCAGTACTTC
CASSFYPGHEQYF
>many|-|TRBV11-2|13|TRBJ1-2
TGTGCCAGCAGCTCCACCAACAGGGCCGGCTACACCTTC
CASSSTNRAGYTF
>many|-|TRBV2|13|TRBJ2-1
TGTGCCAGCCTGGGACCAAAGTCCGTTGAGCAGTTCTTC
CASLGPKSVEQFF
>-|TRBD2|TRBV10-3|17|TRBJ2-1
TGTGCCATCAGTGAGTCGGTAGCGGGAAGACCGTACAATGAGCAGTTCTTC
CAISESVAGRPYNEQFF
>few|-|TRBV20-1|14|TRBJ2-7
TGCAGTGCTAGGCCTTTAGCGGCCCACTACGAGCAGTACTTC
CSARPLAAHYEQYF